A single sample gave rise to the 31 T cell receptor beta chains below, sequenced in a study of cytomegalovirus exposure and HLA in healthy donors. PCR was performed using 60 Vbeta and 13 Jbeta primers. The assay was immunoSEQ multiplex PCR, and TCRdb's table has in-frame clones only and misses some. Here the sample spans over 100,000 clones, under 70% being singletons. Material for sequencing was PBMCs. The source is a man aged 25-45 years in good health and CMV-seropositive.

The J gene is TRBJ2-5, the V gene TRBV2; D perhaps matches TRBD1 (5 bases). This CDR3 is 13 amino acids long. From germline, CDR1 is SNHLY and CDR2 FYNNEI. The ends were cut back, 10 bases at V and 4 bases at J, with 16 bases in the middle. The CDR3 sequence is CATTRQGGETQYF. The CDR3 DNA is TGTGCCACCACGCGGCAGGGTGGAGAGACCCAGTACTTC.

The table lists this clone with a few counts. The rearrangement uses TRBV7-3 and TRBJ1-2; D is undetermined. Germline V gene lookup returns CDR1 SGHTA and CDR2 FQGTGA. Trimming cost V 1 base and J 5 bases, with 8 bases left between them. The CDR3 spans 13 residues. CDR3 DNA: TGTGCCAGCAGCTTAAAGTCGGGTTATGGCTACACCTTC. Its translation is CASSLKSGYGYTF.

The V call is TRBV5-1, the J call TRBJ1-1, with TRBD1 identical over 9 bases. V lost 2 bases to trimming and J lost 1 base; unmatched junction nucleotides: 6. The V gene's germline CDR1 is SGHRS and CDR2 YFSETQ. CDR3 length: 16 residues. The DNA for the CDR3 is TGCGCCAGCAGCTTTAATCCGGGACAGGGGAACACTGAAGCTTTCTTT. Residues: CASSFNPGQGNTEAFF.

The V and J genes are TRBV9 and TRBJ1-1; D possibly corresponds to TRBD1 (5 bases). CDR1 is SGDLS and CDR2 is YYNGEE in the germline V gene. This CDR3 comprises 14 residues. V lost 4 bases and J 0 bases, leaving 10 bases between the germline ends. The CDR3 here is CASSFRVMNTEAFF. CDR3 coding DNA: TGTGCCAGCAGCTTCAGGGTCATGAACACTGAAGCTTTCTTT. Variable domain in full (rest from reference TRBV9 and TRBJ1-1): DSGVTQTPKHLITATGQRVTLRCSPRSGDLSVYWYQQSLDQGLQFLIQYYNGEERAKGNILERFSAQQFPDLHSELNLSSLELGDSALYFCASSFRVMNTEAFFGQGTRLTVV.

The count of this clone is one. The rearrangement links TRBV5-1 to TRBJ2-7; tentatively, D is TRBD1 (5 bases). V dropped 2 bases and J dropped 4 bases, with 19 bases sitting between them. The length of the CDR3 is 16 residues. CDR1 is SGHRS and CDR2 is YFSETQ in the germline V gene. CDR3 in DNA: TGCGCCAGCAGCTTTGGAGAAGGGGCCCTCCTTTACGAGCAGTACTTC. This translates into CASSFGEGALLYEQYF.

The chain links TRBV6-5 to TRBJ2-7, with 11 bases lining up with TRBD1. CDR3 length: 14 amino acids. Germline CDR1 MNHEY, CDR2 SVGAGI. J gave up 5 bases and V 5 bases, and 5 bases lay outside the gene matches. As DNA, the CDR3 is TGTGCCAGCAGTACCTGGACAGGGGGCCACGAGCAGTACGTC. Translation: CASSTWTGGHEQYV.

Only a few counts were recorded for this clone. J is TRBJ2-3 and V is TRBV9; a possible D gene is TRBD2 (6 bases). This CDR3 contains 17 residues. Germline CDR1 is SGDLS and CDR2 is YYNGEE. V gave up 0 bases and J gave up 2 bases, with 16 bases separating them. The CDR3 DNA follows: TGTGCCAGCAGCGTAGCCGGAAGACTAGGCTACACAGATACGCAGTATTTT. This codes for CASSVAGRLGYTDTQYF.

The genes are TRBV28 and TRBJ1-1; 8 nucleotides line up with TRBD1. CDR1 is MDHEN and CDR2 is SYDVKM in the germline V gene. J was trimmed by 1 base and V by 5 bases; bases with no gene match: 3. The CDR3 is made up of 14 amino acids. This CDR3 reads CASSRDRTNTEAFF. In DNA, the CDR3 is TGTGCCAGCAGTCGGGACAGGACGAACACTGAAGCTTTCTTT.

The CDR3 spells CASSIRKTGRNQPQHF. CDR3 in DNA: TGTGCCAGTAGTATACGAAAGACAGGGAGGAATCAGCCCCAGCATTTT. The rearrangement joins TRBV19 to TRBJ1-5, with 7 bases identical to TRBD1. V was clipped by 2 bases and J by 4 bases; unmatched bases: 8. The CDR3 is 16 residues long. Germline V CDR1 and CDR2: LNHDA, SQIVND (reference sequence).

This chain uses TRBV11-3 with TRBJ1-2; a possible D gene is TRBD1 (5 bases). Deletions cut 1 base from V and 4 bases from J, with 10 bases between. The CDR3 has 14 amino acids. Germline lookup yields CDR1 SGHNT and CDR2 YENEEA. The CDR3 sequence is CASSLVPGLYGYTF. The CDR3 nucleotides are TGTGCCAGCAGCTTAGTACCGGGACTCTATGGCTACACCTTC.

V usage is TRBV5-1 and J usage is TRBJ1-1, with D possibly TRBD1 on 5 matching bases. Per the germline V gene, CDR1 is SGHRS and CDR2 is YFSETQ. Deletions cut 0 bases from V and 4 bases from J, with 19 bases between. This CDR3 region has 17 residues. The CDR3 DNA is TGCGCCAGCAGCTTGGCCAGCTGGGAGGGGCGAACCACTGAAGCTTTCTTT. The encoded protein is CASSLASWEGRTTEAFF.

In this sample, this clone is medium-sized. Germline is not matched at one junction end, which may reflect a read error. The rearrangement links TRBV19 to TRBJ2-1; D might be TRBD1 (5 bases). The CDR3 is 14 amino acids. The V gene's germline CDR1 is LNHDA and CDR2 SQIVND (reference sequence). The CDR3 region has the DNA TGTGCCAGTAGTTTAGAGACAGACTACAATGAGCAGTTCTTC. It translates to CASSLETDYNEQFF.

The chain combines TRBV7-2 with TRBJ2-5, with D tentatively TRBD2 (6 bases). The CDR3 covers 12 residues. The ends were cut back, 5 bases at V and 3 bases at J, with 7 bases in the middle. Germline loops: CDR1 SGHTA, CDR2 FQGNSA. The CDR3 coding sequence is TGTGCCAGCAGCACGGGGGAAGAGACCCAGTACTTC. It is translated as CASSTGEETQYF.

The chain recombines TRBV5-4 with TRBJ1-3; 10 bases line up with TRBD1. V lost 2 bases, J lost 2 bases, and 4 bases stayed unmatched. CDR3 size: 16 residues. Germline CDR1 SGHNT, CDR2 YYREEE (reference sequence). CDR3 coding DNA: TGTGCCAGCAGCTTACTAGGACAGGGGGCTGGAAACACCATATATTTT. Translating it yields CASSLLGQGAGNTIYF.

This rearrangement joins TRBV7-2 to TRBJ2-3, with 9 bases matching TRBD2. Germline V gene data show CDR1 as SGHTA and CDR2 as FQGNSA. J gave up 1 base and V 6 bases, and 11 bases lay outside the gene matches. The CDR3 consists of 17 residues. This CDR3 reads CASRERLAGRGTDTQYF. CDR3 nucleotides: TGTGCCAGCAGGGAAAGGCTAGCGGGACGGGGCACAGATACGCAGTATTTT.

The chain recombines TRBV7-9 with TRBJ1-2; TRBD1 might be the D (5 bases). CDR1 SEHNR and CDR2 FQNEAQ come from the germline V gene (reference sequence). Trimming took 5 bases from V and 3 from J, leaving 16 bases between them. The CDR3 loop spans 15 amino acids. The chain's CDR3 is CASSQPGGEDYGYTF. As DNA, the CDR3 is TGTGCCAGCAGCCAGCCTGGGGGGGAGGACTATGGCTACACCTTC.

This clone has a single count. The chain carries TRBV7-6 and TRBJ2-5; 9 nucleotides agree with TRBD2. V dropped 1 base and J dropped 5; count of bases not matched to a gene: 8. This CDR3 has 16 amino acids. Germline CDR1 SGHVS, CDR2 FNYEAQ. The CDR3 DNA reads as TGTGCCAGCAGCTTAGAGGCTGCGGGAGGGAGGGAGACCCAGTACTTC. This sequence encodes CASSLEAAGGRETQYF.

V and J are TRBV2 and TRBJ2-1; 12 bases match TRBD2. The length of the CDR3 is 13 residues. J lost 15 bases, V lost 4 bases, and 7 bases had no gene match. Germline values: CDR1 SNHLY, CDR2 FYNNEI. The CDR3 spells CASSGLAGEPWFF. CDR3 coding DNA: TGTGCCAGCAGTGGACTAGCGGGAGAACCGTGGTTCTTC. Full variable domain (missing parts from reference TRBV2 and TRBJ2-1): EPEVTQTPSHQVTQMGQEVILRCVPISNHLYFYWYRQILGQKVEFLVSFYNNEISEKSEIFDDQFSVERPDGSNFTLKIRSTKLEDSAMYFCASSGLAGEPWFFGPGTRLTVL.

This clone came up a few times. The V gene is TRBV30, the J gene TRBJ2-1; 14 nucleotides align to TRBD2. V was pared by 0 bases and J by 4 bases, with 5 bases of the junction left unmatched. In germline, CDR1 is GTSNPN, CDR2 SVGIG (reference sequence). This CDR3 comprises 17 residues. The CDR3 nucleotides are TGTGCCTGGAGTGTACTCCGACTAGCGGGAGGGTACAATGAGCAGTTCTTC. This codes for CAWSVLRLAGGYNEQFF.

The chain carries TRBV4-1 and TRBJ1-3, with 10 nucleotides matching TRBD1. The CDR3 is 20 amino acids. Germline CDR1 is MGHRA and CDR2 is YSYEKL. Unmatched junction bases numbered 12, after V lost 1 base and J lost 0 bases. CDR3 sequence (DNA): TGCGCCAGCAGCCAAGTTATATTTAGGGACAGGGGTTCCTCTGGAAACACCATATATTTT. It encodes CASSQVIFRDRGSSGNTIYF.

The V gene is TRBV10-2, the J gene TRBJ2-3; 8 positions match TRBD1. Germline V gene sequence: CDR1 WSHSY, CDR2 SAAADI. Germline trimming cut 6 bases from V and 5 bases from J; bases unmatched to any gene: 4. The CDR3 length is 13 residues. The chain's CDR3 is CASSQGARDTQYF. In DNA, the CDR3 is TGCGCCAGCAGCCAGGGGGCGAGAGATACGCAGTATTTT.

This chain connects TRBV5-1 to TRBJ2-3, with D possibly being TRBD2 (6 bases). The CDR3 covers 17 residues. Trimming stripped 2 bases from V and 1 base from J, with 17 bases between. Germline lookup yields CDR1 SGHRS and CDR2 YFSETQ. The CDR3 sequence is CASSLGLSGYRTDTQYF. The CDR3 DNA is TGCGCCAGCAGCTTAGGACTTAGCGGTTATCGCACAGATACGCAGTATTTT.

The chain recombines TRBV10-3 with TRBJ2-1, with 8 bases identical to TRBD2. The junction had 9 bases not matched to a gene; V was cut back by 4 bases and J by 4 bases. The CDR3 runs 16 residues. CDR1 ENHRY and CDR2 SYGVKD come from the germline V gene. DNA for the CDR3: TGTGCCATCAGTGGGGACGCGGGAGGAGGTTACAATGAGCAGTTCTTC. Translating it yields CAISGDAGGGYNEQFF.

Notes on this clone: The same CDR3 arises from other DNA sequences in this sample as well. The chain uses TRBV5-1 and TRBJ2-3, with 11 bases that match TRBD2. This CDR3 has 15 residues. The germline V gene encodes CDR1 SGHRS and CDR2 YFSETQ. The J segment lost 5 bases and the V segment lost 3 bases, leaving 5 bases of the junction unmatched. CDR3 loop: CASSWGLAAGDTQYF. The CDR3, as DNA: TGCGCCAGCAGCTGGGGACTAGCGGCTGGAGATACGCAGTATTTT.

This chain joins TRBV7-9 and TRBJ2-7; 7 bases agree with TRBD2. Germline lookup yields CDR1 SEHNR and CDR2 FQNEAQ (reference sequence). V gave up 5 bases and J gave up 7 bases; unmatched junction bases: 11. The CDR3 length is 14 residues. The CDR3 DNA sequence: TGTGCCAGCAGCAGGGGCGGGCTAGCGGATGAGCAGTACTTC. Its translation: CASSRGGLADEQYF.

The DNA of the CDR3 is TGTGCCAGCAGCTTGCAGGGAGGGTTCTCTGGAAACACCATATATTTT. Translation: CASSLQGGFSGNTIYF. The chain combines TRBV5-5 with TRBJ1-3, with D possibly being TRBD1 (5 bases). The V end was cut by 1 base, the J end by 0 bases, with 11 bases between. Germline values: CDR1 SGHKS, CDR2 YYEKEE (reference sequence). The CDR3 is made up of 16 amino acids. The full variable domain, its missing parts supplied by reference TRBV5-5 and TRBJ1-3, is DAGVTQSPTHLIKTRGQQVTLRCSPISGHKSVSWYQQVLGQGPQFIFQYYEKEERGRGNFPDRFSARQFPNYSSELNVNALLLGDSALYLCASSLQGGFSGNTIYFGEGSWLTVV.

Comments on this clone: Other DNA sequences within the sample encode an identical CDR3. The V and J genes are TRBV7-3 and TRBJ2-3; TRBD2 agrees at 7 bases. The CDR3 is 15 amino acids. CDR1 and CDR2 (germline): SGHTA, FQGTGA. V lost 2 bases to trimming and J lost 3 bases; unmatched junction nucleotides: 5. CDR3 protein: CASSLGGGRTDTQYF. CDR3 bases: TGTGCCAGCAGCTTAGGCGGGGGTAGGACAGATACGCAGTATTTT. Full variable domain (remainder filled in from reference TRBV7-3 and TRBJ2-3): GAGVSQTPSNKVTEKGKYVELRCDPISGHTALYWYRQSLGQGPEFLIYFQGTGAADDSGLPNDRFFAVRPEGSVSTLKIQRTERGDSAVYLCASSLGGGRTDTQYFGPGTRLTVL.

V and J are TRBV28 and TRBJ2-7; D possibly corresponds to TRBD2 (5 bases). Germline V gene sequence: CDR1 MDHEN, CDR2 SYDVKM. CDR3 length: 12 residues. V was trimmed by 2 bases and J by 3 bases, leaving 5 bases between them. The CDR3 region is CASSLGSYEQYV. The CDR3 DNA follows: TGTGCCAGCAGTTTAGGGAGCTACGAGCAGTACGTC.

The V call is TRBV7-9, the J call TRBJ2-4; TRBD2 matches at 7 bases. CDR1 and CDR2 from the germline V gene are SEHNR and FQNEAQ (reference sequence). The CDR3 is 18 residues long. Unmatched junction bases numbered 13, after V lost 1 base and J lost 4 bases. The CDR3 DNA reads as TGTGCCAGCAGCTTAGGTGGACTAGGAGGTGTGGGAAAAAACATTCAGTACTTC. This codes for CASSLGGLGGVGKNIQYF.

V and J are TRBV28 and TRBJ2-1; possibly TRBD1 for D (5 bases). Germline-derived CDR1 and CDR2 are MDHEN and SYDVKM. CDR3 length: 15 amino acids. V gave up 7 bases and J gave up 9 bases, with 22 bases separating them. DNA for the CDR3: TGTGCCAGCAAGTTTCAGGGTAGTATGAAGGCTGAGCAGTTCTTC. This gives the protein CASKFQGSMKAEQFF.

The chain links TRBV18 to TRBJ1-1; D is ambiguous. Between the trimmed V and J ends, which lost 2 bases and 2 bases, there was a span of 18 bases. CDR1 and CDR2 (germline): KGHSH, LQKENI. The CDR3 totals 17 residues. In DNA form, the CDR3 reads TGTGCCAGCTCACCATCGGGCAGCGGGCGCCGAAACACTGAAGCTTTCTTT. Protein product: CASSPSGSGRRNTEAFF. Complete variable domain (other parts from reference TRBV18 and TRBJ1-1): NAGVMQNPRHLVRRRGQEARLRCSPMKGHSHVYWYRQLPEEGLKFMVYLQKENIIDESGMPKERFSAEFPKEGPSILRIQQVVRGDSAAYFCASSPSGSGRRNTEAFFGQGTRLTVV.